Following are 5 T cell receptor beta chains from one sample sequenced in a study of identical twins. A single record per CDR3 protein comes from TCRdb applying MiXCR to the 5' RACE reads. The table shows approximately 210,000 distinct CDR3 sequences, with around a tenth occurring only once. The material sequenced was memory (CD45RO+) T cells sorted from blood. The receptor set was obtained from a woman aged 18-29 years in good health.

This clonotype was recorded at least ten times. The rearrangement joins TRBV19 to TRBJ2-7; tentative D call: TRBD2 (5 bases). This CDR3 spans 13 amino acids. Looked up from germline, CDR1 is LNHDA and CDR2 is SQIVND (reference sequence). V lost 6 bases and J lost 0, with 9 bases in between. In DNA form, the CDR3 reads TGTGCCAGTAGCTGGAGGAGCTCCTACGAGCAGTACTTC. Translating gives CASSWRSSYEQYF.

The V call is TRBV12-3 or TRBV12-4, the J call TRBJ1-2; the D is unclear. The CDR3 runs 13 residues. Trimming cost V 2 bases and J 8 bases, with 12 bases left between them. CDR3 amino acids: CASSLNTMGGYTF. The CDR3 DNA reads as TGTGCCAGCAGTTTAAACACTATGGGGGGCTACACCTTC.

In this sample, this clonotype turned up many times. This chain links TRBV5-1 with TRBJ2-7; the D gene is possibly TRBD1 (6 bases). The CDR3 extends over 13 amino acids. Germline lookup yields CDR1 SGHRS and CDR2 YFSETQ. Trimming left V 5 bases short and J 1 base short, with 10 bases between. The CDR3 spells CASSLGASYEQYF. The CDR3 nucleotides read TGCGCCAGCAGTCTGGGGGCTTCCTACGAGCAGTACTTC.

The V and J genes are TRBV6-1 and TRBJ2-7, with D perhaps TRBD1 (6 bases). CDR1 is MNHNS, CDR2 SASEGT, per germline. The CDR3 runs 15 residues. V was clipped by 3 bases and J by 2 bases, with 14 bases between them. For the CDR3, the DNA is TGTGCCAGCAGTGAGCTGGACAGATCGACCTACGAGCAGTACTTC. It yields the protein CASSELDRSTYEQYF.

This clonotype was detected a few times. V is TRBV3-1 and J is TRBJ2-3, with 10 bases aligning to TRBD2. The CDR3 is 17 residues long. J was trimmed by 6 bases and V by 0 bases; bases with no gene match: 9. CDR1 is LGHDT, CDR2 YNNKEL, per germline (reference sequence). CDR3 amino acids: CASSQDRTSGNQDTQYF. DNA of the CDR3: TGTGCCAGCAGCCAAGATCGGACTAGCGGAAATCAGGATACGCAGTATTTT.